One and the same sample provided the 9 T cell receptor beta chains below, sequenced in a study of low-dose radiotherapy and immunotherapy resistance in tumors. The time point here: before trial treatment. TRAV- and TRBV-specific primers, spanning alpha and beta chains, primed first-strand cDNA. The authors ran around 19 PCR cycles to amplify TCRs with a constant-region primer and V-primer adapter. From the reads, TCRdb called clonotypes with MiXCR, one entry per CDR3 protein. Of around 68,000 distinct CDR3 sequences in the sample, roughly 29% were seen once. Sequenced material: PBMCs, taken before treatment. The receptors here all came from a male donor with rectosigmoid adenocarcinoma.

This clonotype was detected once. Just one base apart from a much larger clone, this may be a read error. This chain uses TRBV20-1 with TRBJ2-1, with 7 bases fitting TRBD1. Unmatched junction bases numbered 12, after V lost 3 bases and J lost 10 bases. CDR1 DFQATT and CDR2 SNEGSKA come from the germline V gene (reference sequence). The CDR3 sequence is 14 residues long. This chain's CDR3 is CSASRTGHSYEQFF. As DNA, the CDR3 is TGCAGTGCTAGTAGGACAGGACACTCCTACGAGCAGTTCTTC.

As for this clonotype: It is likely a read error: a sequence one base away is far more abundant. This chain links TRBV28 with TRBJ2-7, with D possibly being TRBD1 or TRBD2 (5 bases each). Trimming left V 8 bases short and J 7 bases short, with 27 bases between. Looked up from germline, CDR1 is MDHEN and CDR2 is SYDVKM. The CDR3 contains 16 residues. The CDR3, as DNA: TGTGCCAGCGTCAAACCCGGGACCCCCAAGGGCAATGAGCAGTACTTC. This translates into CASVKPGTPKGNEQYF.

This clonotype appeared many times. V usage is TRBV11-2 and J usage is TRBJ2-1; D perhaps matches TRBD2 (5 bases). Germline V gene data show CDR1 as SGHAT and CDR2 as FQNNGV. The CDR3 runs 12 residues. V was cut by 4 bases and J by 8 bases, with 9 bases left in between. Here the CDR3 reads CASSSLRDEQFF. DNA of the CDR3: TGTGCCAGCAGCTCCCTGAGGGATGAGCAGTTCTTC. The full variable domain, with the rest looked up from reference TRBV11-2 and TRBJ2-1, is EAGVAQSPRYKIIEKRQSVAFWCNPISGHATLYWYQQILGQGPKLLIQFQNNGVVDDSQLPKDRFSAERLKGVDSTLKIQPAKLEDSAVYLCASSSLRDEQFFGPGTRLTVL.

In this sample, this clonotype turned up many times. The chain carries TRBV7-9 and TRBJ2-1; TRBD2 agrees at 11 bases. The CDR3 covers 14 residues. Germline lookup yields CDR1 SEHNR and CDR2 FQNEAQ (reference sequence). The J segment lost 4 bases and the V segment lost 6 bases, leaving 2 bases of the junction unmatched. CDR3 coding DNA: TGTGCCAGCAGGACTAGCGGGGAGTACAATGAGCAGTTCTTC. It specifies CASRTSGEYNEQFF.

Ten or more counts support this clonotype. Written as DNA, the CDR3 is TGTGCCAGCAGCCCACCCGGGGGGGAGACTGAAGCTTTCTTT. Translated, it gives CASSPPGGETEAFF. The chain combines TRBV11-2 with TRBJ1-1; D is perhaps TRBD1 (5 bases). With 5 bases removed from V and 5 bases from J, the gap between germline ends came to 15 bases. In germline, CDR1 is SGHAT, CDR2 FQNNGV. CDR3 length equals 14 residues.

This clonotype occurred many times. The chain uses TRBV4-3 and TRBJ2-5; D unclear. The CDR3 is 16 amino acids. V lost 5 bases to trimming and J lost 0 bases, with 16 bases between them. CDR1 LGHNA and CDR2 YSLEER come from the germline V gene. The DNA of the CDR3 is TGCGCCAGCAGCGAGCTCGAAGGTCGGGACCAAGAGACCCAGTACTTC. Translated: CASSELEGRDQETQYF.

This clonotype has at least ten counts. The genes are TRBV7-9 and TRBJ2-1; 13 bases match TRBD2. V gave up 7 bases and J gave up 6 bases; unmatched junction bases: 18. The CDR3 runs 19 residues. The germline gives CDR1 SEHNR, CDR2 FQNEAQ (reference sequence). The CDR3 is CASTSTASPRTSGSNEQFF. CDR3 sequence (DNA): TGTGCCAGCACCTCGACAGCCTCCCCTCGGACTAGCGGGAGCAATGAGCAGTTCTTC. Filled out from reference TRBV7-9 and TRBJ2-1, the complete variable domain reads DTGVSQNPRHKITKRGQNVTFRCDPISEHNRLYWYRQTLGQGPEFLTYFQNEAQLEKSRLLSDRFSAERPKGSFSTLEIQRTEQGDSAMYLCASTSTASPRTSGSNEQFFGPGTRLTVL.

This clonotype was seen many times. CDR3 in amino acids: CASSMGGGNQPQHF. The DNA for the CDR3 is TGTGCCAGCAGCATGGGGGGAGGCAATCAGCCCCAGCATTTT. This chain connects TRBV28 to TRBJ1-5; possibly TRBD1 for D (5 bases). Trimming removed 6 bases at V and 2 bases at J, with 11 bases between. From germline, CDR1 is MDHEN and CDR2 SYDVKM. The CDR3 extends over 14 amino acids.

There are many counts of this clonotype. The rearrangement links TRBV28 to TRBJ2-6; weak D call: TRBD1 (5 bases). The germline CDR1 and CDR2 sequences are MDHEN and SYDVKM. This CDR3 spans 15 amino acids. The V gene lost 7 bases and the J gene lost 0 bases, with 10 bases spanning the gap. The CDR3 bases are TGTGCCAGCATCGGAAGGGGCTCTGGGGCCAACGTCCTGACTTTC. This translates into CASIGRGSGANVLTF.